This entry lists 12 T cell receptor beta chains sequenced from one sample in a study of T cells in localized non-small cell lung cancer. Assay used: immunoSEQ multiplex PCR; TCRdb lists only in-frame clones, some missing. The sample holds tens of thousands of clones, approximately 84% seen once. Specimen: peripheral blood, collected before any cancer treatment. These receptor sequences come from an older female donor with stage I lung adenocarcinoma.

This clone was found a few times. This CDR3 reads CASSEPGQGNEQFF. The CDR3 DNA reads as TGCGCCAGCAGCGAGCCGGGACAGGGAAATGAGCAGTTCTTC. V and J are TRBV5-1 and TRBJ2-1; 9 bases map to TRBD1. Germline values: CDR1 SGHRS, CDR2 YFSETQ. The CDR3 length is 14 residues. Trimming cost V 4 bases and J 7 bases; bases outside gene matches: 6. Using reference TRBV5-1 and TRBJ2-1 for the parts outside the CDR3, the full variable domain is KAGVTQTPRYLIKTRGQQVTLSCSPISGHRSVSWYQQTPGQGLQFLFEYFSETQRNKGNFPGRFSGRQFSNSRSEMNVSTLELGDSALYLCASSEPGQGNEQFFGPGTRLTVL.

This clone was detected once. The gene calls are TRBV5-1 and TRBJ1-4; TRBD1 matches at 11 bases. The CDR3 spans 14 residues. Germline V gene sequence: CDR1 SGHRS, CDR2 YFSETQ. The V segment lost 4 bases and the J segment 8 bases; nucleotides outside the gene matches: 4. CDR3 region: CASSGTGGAEKLFF. In DNA, the CDR3 is TGCGCCAGCAGCGGGACAGGGGGGGCGGAAAAACTGTTTTTT. Drawing the rest from reference TRBV5-1 and TRBJ1-4, the complete variable domain is KAGVTQTPRYLIKTRGQQVTLSCSPISGHRSVSWYQQTPGQGLQFLFEYFSETQRNKGNFPGRFSGRQFSNSRSEMNVSTLELGDSALYLCASSGTGGAEKLFFGSGTQLSVL.

In this sample, this clone turned up a few times. The genes are TRBV6-5 and TRBJ1-1; D possibly corresponds to TRBD1 (5 bases). Trimming left V 6 bases short and J 6 bases short, with 14 bases between. CDR1 MNHEY and CDR2 SVGAGI come from the germline V gene. The CDR3 covers 13 residues. CDR3 loop: CASSSGGSAEAFF. CDR3 in DNA: TGTGCCAGCAGCTCCGGGGGTTCGGCTGAAGCTTTCTTT.

The chain links TRBV6-1 to TRBJ1-2; a weak D match, TRBD1 (6 bases). The V end was cut by 4 bases, the J end by 4 bases, with 13 bases between. The CDR3 spans 14 residues. In germline, CDR1 is MNHNS, CDR2 SASEGT. The CDR3 nucleotides are TGTGCCAGCAGTGCAGAAACAGGGTCCTATGGCTACACCTTC. Its protein product is CASSAETGSYGYTF.

The V and J genes are TRBV4-1 and TRBJ2-3; 10 bases are a match to TRBD2. This CDR3 has 16 residues. CDR1 MGHRA and CDR2 YSYEKL come from the germline V gene. J was trimmed by 4 bases and V by 1 base; bases with no gene match: 5. CDR3 DNA sequence: TGCGCCAGCAGCCAAGTGCCTAGCGGGGGCCCAGATACGCAGTATTTT. Translating gives CASSQVPSGGPDTQYF.

This clone was seen only a few times. The chain combines TRBV7-9 with TRBJ2-6; 7 bases match TRBD1. Germline V gene sequence: CDR1 SEHNR, CDR2 FQNEAQ (reference sequence). J lost 2 bases, V lost 5 bases, and 9 bases had no gene match. The CDR3 runs to 17 residues. The CDR3 region has the DNA TGTGCCAGCAGCCCAGTTCCCACAGGGGCTGGGGCCAACGTCCTGACTTTC. Residues: CASSPVPTGAGANVLTF.

CDR3 region: CASSLTTYRERGINYGYTF. For the CDR3, the DNA is TGTGCCAGCAGCTTAACGACATATAGGGAGAGGGGGATAAACTATGGCTACACCTTC. The V gene is TRBV7-9, the J gene TRBJ1-2, with a possible D match to TRBD1 (6 bases). This CDR3 region has 19 residues. The germline V and J ends were trimmed by 2 bases and 2 bases, with 24 bases remaining between them. CDR1 SEHNR and CDR2 FQNEAQ come from the germline V gene (reference sequence).

This sequence joins TRBV7-9 and TRBJ2-2; D remains unclear. Germline loops: CDR1 SEHNR, CDR2 FQNEAQ (reference sequence). The CDR3 loop spans 14 amino acids. V lost 5 bases to trimming and J lost 1 base, with 8 bases between them. Here the CDR3 reads CASSADGNTGELFF. DNA of the CDR3: TGTGCCAGCAGCGCGGACGGGAACACCGGGGAGCTGTTTTTT.

J is TRBJ2-1 and V is TRBV11-2; 9 positions match TRBD1. This CDR3 contains 15 residues. Germline CDR1 reads SGHAT; CDR2 reads FQNNGV. J was trimmed by 4 bases and V by 6 bases; bases with no gene match: 7. CDR3 region: CASSTGQGLYNEQFF. In DNA, the CDR3 is TGTGCCAGCAGTACTGGACAGGGGTTGTACAATGAGCAGTTCTTC.

The genes are TRBV11-3 and TRBJ2-3; 12 bases match TRBD1. CDR3 size: 17 residues. The J segment lost 2 bases and the V segment lost 5 bases, leaving 8 bases of the junction unmatched. From germline, CDR1 is SGHNT and CDR2 YENEEA. CDR3 residues: CASSQGQGAGHTDTQYF. The DNA of the CDR3 is TGTGCCAGCAGCCAGGGACAGGGGGCGGGACACACAGATACGCAGTATTTT.

The chain employs TRBV6-1 and TRBJ2-1, with TRBD2 as a possible D gene (5 bases). The V and J ends lost 7 bases and 8 bases respectively, with 18 bases between them. Looked up from germline, CDR1 is MNHNS and CDR2 is SASEGT. The CDR3 spans 14 residues. CDR3 sequence reads: CASKWGEISDEQFF. The CDR3 DNA sequence: TGTGCCAGCAAGTGGGGAGAAATTTCGGATGAGCAGTTCTTC.

The chain uses TRBV29-1 and TRBJ2-3; 7 bases are shared with TRBD2. CDR3 length: 17 residues. V gave up 4 bases and J gave up 6 bases; unmatched junction bases: 19. Germline CDR1 reads SQVTM; CDR2 reads ANQGSEA. Written as DNA, the CDR3 is TGCAGCGTTGTATTCCCATGGTCCGGGGGGATTTCGGATACGCAGTATTTT. This translates into CSVVFPWSGGISDTQYF.